This TCR beta chain is drawn from a study of blood T cells in healthy people across ages. The CDR3 covers 13 residues. Trimming removed 1 base at V and 4 bases at J, with 7 bases between. Germline V lookup: CDR1 SGHTA, CDR2 FQGNSA. Using a J-beta primer mix together with a sample-barcoded 5' primer, a second PCR was run for roughly 7 to 12 cycles. Each single sample gave us at least 3 million CDR3-containing paired-end reads. MiXCR, run by TCRdb on the 5' RACE reads, gives a single entry per CDR3 protein. The sample has hundreds of thousands of distinct CDR3 sequences, 56% seen once. This clonotype was obtained from a man between 35 and 55 years old in good health. The chain joins TRBV7-2 to TRBJ2-5; D is unresolved. The specimen sequenced was blood. In DNA, the CDR3 is TGTGCCAGCAGCTTAGTTAGCCTAGAGACCCAGTACTTC. Its protein is CASSLVSLETQYF.